Below, one T cell receptor (beta chain) is given with its context. Its antigen is not known. Related graft donors supplied nonmyeloablative bone marrow transplants, and mixed chimerism was transient. The record originates from a study of Tregs in tolerant kidney transplant recipients. Notes on the study in general: Findings come from small patient numbers and require larger validation. Activated donor B cell expansion appeared to reveal the most relevant donor-specific TCRbeta repertoire.

Germline loops: CDR1 SGDLS, CDR2 YYNGEE. The CDR3 consists of 15 residues. The trim removed 4 bases at V and 3 bases at J, leaving 10 bases unmatched. The table came from immunoSEQ multiplex PCR; TCRdb's copy has only in-frame clones and leaves some out. The sample carries about 64,000 clones, 87% recorded once. The starting material was CD4+ T cells from blood (PBMCs), obtained 6 months after the transplant. This rearrangement joins TRBV9 to TRBJ2-7; 7 bases are a match to TRBD1. The TCR originated in a human patient who received a combined kidney and bone marrow transplant. These T cells may partly come from the graft donor. In nucleotides, the CDR3 is TGTGCCAGCAGCCCCCAGGGACAGTACTTCTACGAGCAGTACTTC. Protein: CASSPQGQYFYEQYF. The entire variable domain, with the rest obtained from reference TRBV9 and TRBJ2-7, is as follows: DSGVTQTPKHLITATGQRVTLRCSPRSGDLSVYWYQQSLDQGLQFLIQYYNGEERAKGNILERFSAQQFPDLHSELNLSSLELGDSALYFCASSPQGQYFYEQYFGPGTRLTVT.